This entry lists 10 T cell receptor beta chains sequenced from one sample in a study of a mutant IDH1 vaccine in newly diagnosed glioma. These TCRs' antigens remain unknown. Here immunoSEQ multiplex PCR was the method, and the copy in TCRdb shows in-frame clones only, minus some. Of 30,000 to 40,000 clones listed, around three quarters are singletons. This sample's time point: week 35, safety follow-up. In every dose of vaccine, 300 ug of mutant IDH1 20-mer peptide was given alongside topical imiquimod. Sequencing was performed on PBMCs, taken from a glioma patient whose treatment included an IDH1 peptide vaccine. These receptors were obtained from a man aged 40-49 years with glioma. Some clones in this sample may be carry-over from other donors' samples.

By share, this clone ranks as medium-sized. The gene calls are TRBV29-1 and TRBJ1-2, with 8 positions matching TRBD1. The CDR3 is 15 residues long. The V gene's germline CDR1 is SQVTM and CDR2 ANQGSEA. J lost 5 bases, V lost 1 base, and 9 bases had no gene match. CDR3 in amino acids: CSVEAWDRSPYGYTF. The CDR3, as DNA: TGCAGCGTTGAAGCCTGGGACAGGTCCCCTTATGGCTACACCTTC. Full variable domain (outside the CDR3, taken from reference TRBV29-1 and TRBJ1-2): SAVISQKPSRDICQRGTSLTIQCQVDSQVTMMFWYRQQPGQSLTLIATANQGSEATYESGFVIDKFPISRPNLTFSTLTVSNMSPEDSSIYLCSVEAWDRSPYGYTFGSGTRLTVV.

This clone has more than one count but fewer than ten. The V and J genes are TRBV21-1 and TRBJ2-6. TRBV21-1 counts as a pseudogene. The CDR3 has 18 amino acids. The DNA of the CDR3 is TGTGCCAGCAGCAAGGGGGGCAGGGAAGCCCCTGGGGCCAACGTCCTGACTTTC. Translating gives CASSKGGREAPGANVLTF.

The chain couples TRBV30 to TRBJ1-1, with 10 bases matching TRBD1. This CDR3 is 16 amino acids long. V was clipped by 2 bases and J by 10 bases; unmatched bases: 16. Per germline, CDR1 GTSNPN and CDR2 SVGIG (reference sequence). CDR3 region: CAWSLSSVTGGLRAFF. CDR3 in DNA: TGTGCCTGGAGTCTAAGTTCCGTGACAGGGGGCTTAAGAGCTTTCTTT. The full variable domain, completed using reference TRBV30 and TRBJ1-1, is SQTIHQWPATLVQPVGSPLSLECTVEGTSNPNLYWYRQAAGRGLQLLFYSVGIGQISSEVPQNLSASRPQDRQFILSSKKLLLSDSGFYLCAWSLSSVTGGLRAFFGQGTRLTVV.

The rearrangement joins TRBV6-1 to TRBJ1-5; no clear D gene. V lost 2 bases and J 0 bases, leaving 11 bases between the germline ends. Germline CDR1 reads MNHNS; CDR2 reads SASEGT. The CDR3 loop spans 16 amino acids. The CDR3 is CASSEYSHYSNQPQHF. The CDR3, as DNA: TGTGCCAGCAGTGAATATAGTCATTATAGCAATCAGCCCCAGCATTTT.

The chain is built from TRBV30 and TRBJ1-5, with D perhaps TRBD1 (5 bases). The CDR3 is 15 residues long. The ends were cut back, 1 base at V and 4 bases at J, with 14 bases in the middle. In germline, CDR1 is GTSNPN, CDR2 SVGIG (reference sequence). In DNA form, the CDR3 reads TGTGCCTGGAGTGGCGGGGGAATGCTGAATCAGCCCCAGCATTTT. Its translation is CAWSGGGMLNQPQHF.

The gene calls are TRBV6-6 and TRBJ1-2; D is possibly TRBD1 (6 bases). The CDR3 contains 15 residues. Per germline, CDR1 MNHNY and CDR2 SVGAGI (reference sequence). V lost 7 bases and J 4 bases, leaving 19 bases between the germline ends. CDR3 region: CASMKEGDAIYGYTF. The CDR3 coding sequence is TGTGCCAGCATGAAGGAGGGGGACGCCATCTATGGCTACACCTTC.

This clone was counted once. The gene calls are TRBV18 and TRBJ2-7; either TRBD1 or TRBD2 may supply D (5 bases each). V lost 3 bases to trimming and J lost 2 bases, with 14 bases between them. Germline V gene data show CDR1 as KGHSH and CDR2 as LQKENI. The CDR3 has 15 residues. The CDR3 nucleotides read TGTGCCAGCTCACCGAACCGGGACGGCGCCTACGAGCAGTACTTC. Translating it yields CASSPNRDGAYEQYF.

V is TRBV7-9 and J is TRBJ1-2; TRBD1 aligns across 7 bases. Germline V gene sequence: CDR1 SEHNR, CDR2 FQNEAQ (reference sequence). There are 17 residues in the CDR3. V lost 4 bases, J lost 7 bases, and 18 bases stayed unmatched. The CDR3 protein is CASSSTGTEFWATGYTF. CDR3 coding DNA: TGTGCCAGCAGCTCGACCGGGACAGAATTTTGGGCTACTGGCTACACCTTC.

This clone occurred a few times. J is TRBJ1-5 and V is TRBV6-1, with D maybe TRBD1 (5 bases). V was shortened by 7 bases and J by 5 bases, with 15 bases between the two germline ends. CDR1 and CDR2 from the germline V gene are MNHNS and SASEGT. This CDR3 comprises 14 residues. Here the CDR3 DNA reads TGTGCCAGCACTCACAATGTGGGGGATCAGCCCCAGCATTTT. Protein: CASTHNVGDQPQHF.

A single count supports this clone. The chain employs TRBV5-6 and TRBJ1-2, with 7 bases matching TRBD1. V shed 4 bases and J 2 bases; nucleotides not matched to a gene: 8. The germline V gene encodes CDR1 SGHDT and CDR2 YYEEEE. This CDR3 comprises 15 residues. Here the CDR3 reads CASSPAGGLNYGYTF. The CDR3 nucleotides read TGTGCCAGCAGCCCAGCAGGGGGGCTAAACTATGGCTACACCTTC.